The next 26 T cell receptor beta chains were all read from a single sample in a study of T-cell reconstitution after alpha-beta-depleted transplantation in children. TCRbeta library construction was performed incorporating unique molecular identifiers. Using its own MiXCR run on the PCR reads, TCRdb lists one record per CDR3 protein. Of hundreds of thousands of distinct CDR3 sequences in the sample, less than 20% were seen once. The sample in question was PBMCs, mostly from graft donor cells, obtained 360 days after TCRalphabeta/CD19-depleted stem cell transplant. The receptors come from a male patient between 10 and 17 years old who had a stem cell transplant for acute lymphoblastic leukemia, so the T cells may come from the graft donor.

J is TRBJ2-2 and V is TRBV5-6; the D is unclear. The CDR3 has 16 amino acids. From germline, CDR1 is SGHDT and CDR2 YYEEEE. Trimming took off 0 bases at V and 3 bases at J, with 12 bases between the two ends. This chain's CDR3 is CASSLEEYYHTGELFF. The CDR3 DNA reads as TGTGCCAGCAGCTTGGAAGAATACTATCACACCGGGGAGCTGTTTTTT.

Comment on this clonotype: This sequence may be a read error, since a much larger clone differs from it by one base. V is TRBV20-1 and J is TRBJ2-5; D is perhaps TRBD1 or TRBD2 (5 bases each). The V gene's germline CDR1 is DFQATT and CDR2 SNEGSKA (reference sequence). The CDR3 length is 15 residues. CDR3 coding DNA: TGCTGTGCTAGACTGGGGATGAGGGGTGAAGAGACCCAGTACTTC. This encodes CCARLGMRGEETQYF.

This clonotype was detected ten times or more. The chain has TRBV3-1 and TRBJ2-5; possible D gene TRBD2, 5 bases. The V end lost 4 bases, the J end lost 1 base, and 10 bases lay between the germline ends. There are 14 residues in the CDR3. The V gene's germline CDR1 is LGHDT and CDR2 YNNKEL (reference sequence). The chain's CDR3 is CASSLTDSQETQYF. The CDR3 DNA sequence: TGTGCCAGCAGCCTCACGGACTCCCAAGAGACCCAGTACTTC.

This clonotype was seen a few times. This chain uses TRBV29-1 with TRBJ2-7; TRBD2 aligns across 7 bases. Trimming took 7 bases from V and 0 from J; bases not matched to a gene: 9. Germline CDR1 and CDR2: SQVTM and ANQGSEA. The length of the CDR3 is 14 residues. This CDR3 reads CSASWRESSYEQYF. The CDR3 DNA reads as TGCAGCGCCAGCTGGCGGGAGAGCTCCTACGAGCAGTACTTC.

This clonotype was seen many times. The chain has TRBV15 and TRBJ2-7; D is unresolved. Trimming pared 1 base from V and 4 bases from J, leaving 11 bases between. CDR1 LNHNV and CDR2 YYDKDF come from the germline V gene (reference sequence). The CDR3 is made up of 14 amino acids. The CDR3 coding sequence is TGTGCCACCAGCAGAGCCCCTGACGGATACGAGCAGTACTTC. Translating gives CATSRAPDGYEQYF.

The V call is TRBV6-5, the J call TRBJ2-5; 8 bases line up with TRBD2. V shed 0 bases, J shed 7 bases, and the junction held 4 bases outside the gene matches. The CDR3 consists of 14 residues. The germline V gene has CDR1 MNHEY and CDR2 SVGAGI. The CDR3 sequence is CASSYSGLERTQYF. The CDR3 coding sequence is TGTGCCAGCAGTTACTCGGGACTAGAGAGGACCCAGTACTTC.

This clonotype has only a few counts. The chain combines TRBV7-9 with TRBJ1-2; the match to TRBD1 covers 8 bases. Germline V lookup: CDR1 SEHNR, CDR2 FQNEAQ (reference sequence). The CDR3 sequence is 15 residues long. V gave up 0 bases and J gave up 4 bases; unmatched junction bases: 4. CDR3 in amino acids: CASSLAAGTGYGYTF. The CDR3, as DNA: TGTGCCAGCAGCTTAGCGGCCGGGACAGGCTATGGCTACACCTTC.

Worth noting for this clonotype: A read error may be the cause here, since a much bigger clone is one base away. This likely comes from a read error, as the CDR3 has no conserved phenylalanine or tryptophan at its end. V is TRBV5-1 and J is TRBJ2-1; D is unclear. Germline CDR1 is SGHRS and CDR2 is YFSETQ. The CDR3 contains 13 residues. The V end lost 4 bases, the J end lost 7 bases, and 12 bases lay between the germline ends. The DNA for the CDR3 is TGCGCCAGCAGCCCACTGACGGTGAATGAGCAGTTCTAC. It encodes CASSPLTVNEQFY.

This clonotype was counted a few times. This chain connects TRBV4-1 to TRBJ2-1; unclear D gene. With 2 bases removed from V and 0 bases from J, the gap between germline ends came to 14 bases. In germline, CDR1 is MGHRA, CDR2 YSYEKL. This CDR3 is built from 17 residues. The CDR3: CASSQPKDTFSYNEQFF. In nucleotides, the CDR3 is TGCGCCAGCAGCCAACCAAAAGACACTTTCTCCTACAATGAGCAGTTCTTC.

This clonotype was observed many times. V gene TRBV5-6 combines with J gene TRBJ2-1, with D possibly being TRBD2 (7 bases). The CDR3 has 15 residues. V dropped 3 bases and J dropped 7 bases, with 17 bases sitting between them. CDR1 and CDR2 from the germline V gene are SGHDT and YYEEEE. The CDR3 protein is CASSSPPRGRNEQFF. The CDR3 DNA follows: TGTGCCAGCAGCTCGCCCCCGCGGGGGCGAAATGAGCAGTTCTTC.

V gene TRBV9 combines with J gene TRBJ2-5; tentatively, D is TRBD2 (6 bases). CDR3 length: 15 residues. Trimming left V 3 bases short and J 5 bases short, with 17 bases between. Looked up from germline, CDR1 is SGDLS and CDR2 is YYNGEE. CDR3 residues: CASSAASTGVETQYF. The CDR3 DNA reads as TGTGCCAGCAGCGCAGCTTCCACGGGAGTGGAGACCCAGTACTTC.

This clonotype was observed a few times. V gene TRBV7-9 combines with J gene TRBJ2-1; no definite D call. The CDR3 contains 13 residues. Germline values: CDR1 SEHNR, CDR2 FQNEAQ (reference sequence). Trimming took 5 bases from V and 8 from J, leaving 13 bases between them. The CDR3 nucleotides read TGTGCCAGCAGCCCTCGTAATAGGGATGAGCAGTTCTTC. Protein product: CASSPRNRDEQFF.

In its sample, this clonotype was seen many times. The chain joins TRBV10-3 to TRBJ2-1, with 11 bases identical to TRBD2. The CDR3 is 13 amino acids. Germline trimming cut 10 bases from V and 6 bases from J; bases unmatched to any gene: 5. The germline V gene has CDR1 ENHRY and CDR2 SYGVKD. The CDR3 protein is CASTGTSGNEQFF. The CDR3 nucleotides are TGTGCCAGCACCGGGACTAGCGGCAATGAGCAGTTCTTC.

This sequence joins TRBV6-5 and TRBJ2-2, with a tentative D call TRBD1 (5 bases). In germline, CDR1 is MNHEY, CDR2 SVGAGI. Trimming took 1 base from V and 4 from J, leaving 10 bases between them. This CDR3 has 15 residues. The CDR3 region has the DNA TGTGCCAGCAGTTACTTCAGGGCAAGCACCGGGGAGCTGTTTTTT. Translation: CASSYFRASTGELFF.

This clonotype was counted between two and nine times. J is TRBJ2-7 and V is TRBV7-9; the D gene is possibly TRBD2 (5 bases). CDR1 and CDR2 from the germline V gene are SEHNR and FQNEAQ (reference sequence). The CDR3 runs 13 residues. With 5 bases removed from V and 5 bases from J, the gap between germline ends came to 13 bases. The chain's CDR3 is CASSPPSEDEQYF. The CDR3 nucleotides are TGTGCCAGCAGCCCGCCCTCGGAGGACGAGCAGTACTTC.

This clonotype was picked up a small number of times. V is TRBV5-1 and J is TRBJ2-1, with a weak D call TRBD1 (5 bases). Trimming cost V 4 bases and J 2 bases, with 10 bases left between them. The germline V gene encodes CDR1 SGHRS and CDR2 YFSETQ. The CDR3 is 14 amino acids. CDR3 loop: CASSQTDPYNEQFF. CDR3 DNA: TGCGCCAGCAGCCAGACAGACCCCTACAATGAGCAGTTCTTC.

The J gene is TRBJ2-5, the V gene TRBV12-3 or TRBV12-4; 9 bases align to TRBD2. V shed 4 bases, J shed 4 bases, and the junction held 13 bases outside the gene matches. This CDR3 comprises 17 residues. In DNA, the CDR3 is TGTGCCAGCAGTTCTGAGGCTAGCGGGACAAGGGTAGAGACCCAGTACTTC. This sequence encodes CASSSEASGTRVETQYF.

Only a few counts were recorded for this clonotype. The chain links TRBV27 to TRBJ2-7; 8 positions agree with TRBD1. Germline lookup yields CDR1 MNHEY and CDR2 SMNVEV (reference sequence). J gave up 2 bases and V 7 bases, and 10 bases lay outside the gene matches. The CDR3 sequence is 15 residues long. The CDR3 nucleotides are TGTGCCAGCAACTTGACAGGGGCCTTCCCCTACGAGCAGTACTTC. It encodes CASNLTGAFPYEQYF.

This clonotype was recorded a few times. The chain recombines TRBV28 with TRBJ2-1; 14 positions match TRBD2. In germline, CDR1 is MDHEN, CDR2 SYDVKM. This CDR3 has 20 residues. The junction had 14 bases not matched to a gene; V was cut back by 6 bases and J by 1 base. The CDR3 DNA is TGTGCCAGCAGCCCCGGACCGCAGGGACTAGCGGGAGTATCCTACAATGAGCAGTTCTTC. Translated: CASSPGPQGLAGVSYNEQFF. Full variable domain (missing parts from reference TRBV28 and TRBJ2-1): DVKVTQSSRYLVKRTGEKVFLECVQDMDHENMFWYRQDPGLGLRLIYFSYDVKMKEKGDIPEGYSVSREKKERFSLILESASTNQTSMYLCASSPGPQGLAGVSYNEQFFGPGTRLTVL.

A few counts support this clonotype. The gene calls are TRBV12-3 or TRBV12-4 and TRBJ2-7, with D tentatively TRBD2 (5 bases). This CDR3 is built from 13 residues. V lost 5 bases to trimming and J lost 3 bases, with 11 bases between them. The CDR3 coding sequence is TGTGCCAGCAGTCCGGACTTGTACTACGAGCAGTACTTC. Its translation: CASSPDLYYEQYF.

The CDR3 DNA follows: TGCAGTGCTAGCCGGGACTTCCAAGAGACCCAGTACTTC. Its translation: CSASRDFQETQYF. This chain connects TRBV20-1 to TRBJ2-5, with a tentative D call TRBD2 (6 bases). There are 13 residues in the CDR3. Looked up from germline, CDR1 is DFQATT and CDR2 is SNEGSKA (reference sequence). V was trimmed by 3 bases and J by 1 base, leaving 9 bases between them.

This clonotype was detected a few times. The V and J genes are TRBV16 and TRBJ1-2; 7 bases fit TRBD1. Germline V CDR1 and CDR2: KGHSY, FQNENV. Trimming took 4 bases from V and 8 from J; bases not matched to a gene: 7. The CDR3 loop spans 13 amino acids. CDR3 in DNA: TGTGCCAGCAGCCGATACAGGGGCCCCGGCTACACCTTC. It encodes CASSRYRGPGYTF.

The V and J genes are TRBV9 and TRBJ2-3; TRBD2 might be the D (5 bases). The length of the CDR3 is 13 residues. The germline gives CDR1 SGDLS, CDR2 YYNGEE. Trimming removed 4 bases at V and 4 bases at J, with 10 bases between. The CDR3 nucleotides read TGTGCCAGCAGCCCCAGGACTCCAGATACGCAGTATTTT. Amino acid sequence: CASSPRTPDTQYF.

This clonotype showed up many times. The DNA of the CDR3 is TGCAGCGTTGGAACAAGGACTAGCGGGACGGAGACCCAGTACTTC. It yields the protein CSVGTRTSGTETQYF. The V call is TRBV29-1, the J call TRBJ2-5; 12 positions match TRBD2. J was trimmed by 5 bases and V by 4 bases; bases with no gene match: 8. Germline CDR1 reads SQVTM; CDR2 reads ANQGSEA. This CDR3 comprises 15 residues.

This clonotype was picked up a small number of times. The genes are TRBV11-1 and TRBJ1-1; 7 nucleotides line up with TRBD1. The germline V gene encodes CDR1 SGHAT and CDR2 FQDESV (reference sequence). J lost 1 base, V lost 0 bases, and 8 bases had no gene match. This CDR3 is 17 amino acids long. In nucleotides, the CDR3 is TGTGCCAGCAGCTTAGCGGGAACCGGGACAGCGAACACTGAAGCTTTCTTT. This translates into CASSLAGTGTANTEAFF.

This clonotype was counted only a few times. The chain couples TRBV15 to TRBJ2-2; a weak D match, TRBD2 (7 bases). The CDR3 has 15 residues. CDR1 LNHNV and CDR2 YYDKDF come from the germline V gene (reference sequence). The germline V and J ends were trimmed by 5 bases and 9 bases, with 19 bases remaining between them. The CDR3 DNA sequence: TGTGCCACCAGCCCCCTAGGGGGGGCGCGCCGGGAGCTGTTTTTT. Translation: CATSPLGGARRELFF.